Listed below are T cell receptor beta chains from one sample, sequenced in a study of cytomegalovirus exposure and HLA in healthy donors. TCRdb keeps only in-frame clones here, not all; method: immunoSEQ multiplex PCR. The sample contains 70,000 to 95,000 clones, approximately 80% of which appear only once. Input material: PBMCs. All receptors derive from a man between 45 and 60 years old in good health and CMV-seronegative. Both conserved end residues are part of each CDR3. A D gene is named only where the DNA matches it firmly. Rows may omit the clone size; those that give it use once, few, many or a size class.

TRBD1	TRBV29-1	TRBJ1-1	-	TGCAGCGGAAGACAGGGGATGAGCACTGAAGCTTTCTTT	CSGRQGMSTEAFF
TRBD2	TRBV7-3	TRBJ2-1	-	TGTGCCAGCAGCTTAACCCCACAAACTAGCGGGGGGGTTCGTGAGCAGTTCTTC	CASSLTPQTSGGVREQFF
-	TRBV28	TRBJ1-1	-	TGTGCCAGCATTATTCGGGGGAGCGCTGAAGCTTTCTTT	CASIIRGSAEAFF
-	TRBV7-9	TRBJ1-1	-	TGTTCCAGCAGACCAGACAGCTCCATCATCACTGAAGCTTTCTTT	CSSRPDSSIITEAFF
TRBD1	TRBV9	TRBJ1-2	-	TGTGCCAGCAGCGTAGAGTCAGGGGGCTATGGCTACACCTTC	CASSVESGGYGYTF
-	TRBV28	TRBJ2-1	large	TGTGCCAGCAGTTTATTCGCGCCGGGTGGGTTACGGTTCTTC	CASSLFAPGGLRFF
TRBD1	TRBV6-1	TRBJ1-2	-	TGTGCCAGCCGGGGAGGTGGACAGGGTGTCTATGGCTACACCTTC	CASRGGGQGVYGYTF
-	TRBV2	TRBJ1-1	few	TGTGCCAGCAGTGACGTAGGCACTACCACTGAAGCTTTCTTT	CASSDVGTTTEAFF
TRBD1	TRBV5-6	TRBJ1-4	-	TGTGCCAGCAGCTCCAGGGGGCAGTTAGGTGAAAAACTGTTTTTT	CASSSRGQLGEKLFF
-	TRBV6-1	TRBJ1-1	-	TGTGCCAGCCGCCTTGGACAGCACAACACTGAAGCTTTCTTT	CASRLGQHNTEAFF
TRBD2	TRBV7-2	TRBJ2-5	-	TGTGCCAGCAGCACGTTTAGCGGGCCGTACCAAGAGACCCAGTACTTC	CASSTFSGPYQETQYF
TRBD2	TRBV27	TRBJ2-1	-	TGTGCCAGCAGAGGGGATACTAGCGGCTCCTACAATGAGCAGTTCTTC	CASRGDTSGSYNEQFF
-	TRBV9	TRBJ1-5	-	TGTGCCAGCAGCGTCGACTCAAATAGCAATCAGCCCCAGCATTTT	CASSVDSNSNQPQHF
TRBD1	TRBV6-1	TRBJ1-1	-	TGTGCCAGCAGTGACCCTAGGAAAGTGCGGACAGGGAACACTGAAGCTTTCTTT	CASSDPRKVRTGNTEAFF
-	TRBV18	TRBJ2-6	-	TGTGCCAGCTCACTGGGGACTCCCTCTGGGGCCAACGTCCTGACTTTC	CASSLGTPSGANVLTF
TRBD1	TRBV4-2	TRBJ1-6	few	TGTGCCAGCAGTCTTACGTCGGGGACAGGGGGCAGGAATTCACCCCTCCACTTT	CASSLTSGTGGRNSPLHF
TRBD1	TRBV4-3	TRBJ2-1	few	TGCGCCAGCAGCCAGGGACAGGGGAGTAGGGATGAGCAGTTCTTC	CASSQGQGSRDEQFF
TRBD1	TRBV29-1	TRBJ1-4	few	TGCAGCGTGGGGACAGGGGGGGCCACTAATGAAAAACTGTTTTTT	CSVGTGGATNEKLFF
TRBD2	TRBV4-3	TRBJ2-3	-	TGCGCCAGCAGCCAAGATTACAGCGGGGGGGGGCGGACGAGCACAGATACGCAGTATTTT	CASSQDYSGGGRTSTDTQYF
TRBD1	TRBV6-5	TRBJ2-7	-	TGTGCCAGCAGGAGCCGGGACAGGGGTCCTTACGAGCAGTACTTC	CASRSRDRGPYEQYF
-	TRBV6-1	TRBJ2-3	-	TGTGCCAGCAGGGCGGGCCACAGCACAGATACGCAGTATTTT	CASRAGHSTDTQYF
TRBD2	TRBV19	TRBJ2-3	-	TGTGCCAGTAGTCCCCCGACTAGCGGGGTTTTGGGAGATACGCAGTATTTT	CASSPPTSGVLGDTQYF
TRBD1	TRBV5-4	TRBJ2-7	-	TGTGCCAGCAGCCCCGCCGGGACAGGTGTTGACGAGCAGTACTTC	CASSPAGTGVDEQYF
-	TRBV27	TRBJ1-5	-	TGTGCCAGCAGTTTCGGGGGGCAGCCCCAGCATTTT	CASSFGGQPQHF
-	TRBV5-1	TRBJ1-2	once	TGCGCCAGCAGCTTAGACGACTCCGACGGCTACACCTTC	CASSLDDSDGYTF
-	TRBV19	TRBJ1-2	-	TGTGCCAGTAGTCCCAGCACCGGGAGCTACACCTTC	CASSPSTGSYTF
-	TRBV15	TRBJ2-2	-	TGTGCCACCAGCAGAGATTACTCCAGGGCGAACACCGGGGAGCTGTTTTTT	CATSRDYSRANTGELFF
TRBD1	TRBV20-1	TRBJ2-5	-	TGCAGTGCCGCCTTCCGGGACAGGGACCACTTC	CSAAFRDRDHF
-	TRBV4-1	TRBJ1-4	-	TGCGCCAGCAGCCCAGAGGCAACAAATGAAAAACTGTTTTTT	CASSPEATNEKLFF
-	TRBV12-5	TRBJ1-2	-	TGTGCTAGTGGAACCCTGTTACAGTACTATGGCTACACCTTC	CASGTLLQYYGYTF
TRBD2	TRBV18	TRBJ2-1	-	TGTGCCAGCTCACCAAATAGCGGAGCGGGGGGTTACAATGAGCAGTTCTTC	CASSPNSGAGGYNEQFF
TRBD2	TRBV19	TRBJ2-5	-	TGTGCCAGTACGACTCAAGGCGGGGGAGAGACCCAGTACTTC	CASTTQGGGETQYF
-	TRBV6-5	TRBJ1-3	-	TGTGCCAGCAGTGTGTCAGGCGGAAACACCATATATTTT	CASSVSGGNTIYF
-	TRBV19	TRBJ1-1	-	TGTGCCAGTAGTCGTGTCCCGAACACTGAAGCTTTCTTT	CASSRVPNTEAFF
-	TRBV4-1	TRBJ2-5	-	TGCGCCAGCAGCCCCGAATCGGGGACCCAGTACTTC	CASSPESGTQYF
-	TRBV28	TRBJ1-4	few	TGTGCCAGCAGTACTGGGGGGGCAACTAATGAAAAACTGTTTTTT	CASSTGGATNEKLFF
-	TRBV4-1	TRBJ1-2	-	TGCGCCAGCAGCCGGATCGACGGGGGGCGATATGGCTACACCTTC	CASSRIDGGRYGYTF
TRBD1	TRBV5-1	TRBJ1-1	-	TGCGCCAGCAGCTTGGGGGACAGGTTTACTGAAGCTTTCTTT	CASSLGDRFTEAFF
TRBD1	TRBV9	TRBJ2-2	-	TGTGCCAGCAGCGCCCCGGACAGGGGGCGAGCCGGGGAGCTGTTTTTT	CASSAPDRGRAGELFF
TRBD2	TRBV5-1	TRBJ2-2	-	TGCGCCAGCAGCTTGAGACCAGCGGGACCGAACACCGGGGAGCTGTTTTTT	CASSLRPAGPNTGELFF
-	TRBV9	TRBJ1-1	-	TGTGCCAGCAGTAACTCTAACGGACAGATGAACACTGAAGCTTTCTTT	CASSNSNGQMNTEAFF
TRBD1	TRBV6-1	TRBJ1-4	-	TGTGCCAGCGCTTTAGGGGGCAGTAATGAAAAACTGTTTTTT	CASALGGSNEKLFF
-	TRBV11-2	TRBJ2-3	-	TGTGCCAGCAGCAAACGGGACTCTGTAAGCACAGATACGCAGTATTTT	CASSKRDSVSTDTQYF
TRBD1	TRBV12-5	TRBJ2-1	-	TGTGCTAGTGGCGAGGGGGCCTCTCGGGATGAGCAGTTCTTC	CASGEGASRDEQFF
TRBD1	TRBV25-1	TRBJ2-1	-	TGTGCCAGCAGCCCAAGAGGGACAGGGCTCCACAATGAGCAGTTCTTC	CASSPRGTGLHNEQFF
TRBD1	TRBV5-1	TRBJ2-2	-	TGCGCCAGCAGTAATCTACAGGGGCACACCGGGGAGCTGTTTTTT	CASSNLQGHTGELFF
-	TRBV28	TRBJ2-4	-	TGTGCCAGCAGTTTGGCACAGGGCGGAAACATTCAGTACTTC	CASSLAQGGNIQYF
TRBD1	TRBV5-4	TRBJ2-1	-	TGTGCCAGCAGCCTCCGGGACAGGGGCTACAATGAGCAGTTCTTC	CASSLRDRGYNEQFF